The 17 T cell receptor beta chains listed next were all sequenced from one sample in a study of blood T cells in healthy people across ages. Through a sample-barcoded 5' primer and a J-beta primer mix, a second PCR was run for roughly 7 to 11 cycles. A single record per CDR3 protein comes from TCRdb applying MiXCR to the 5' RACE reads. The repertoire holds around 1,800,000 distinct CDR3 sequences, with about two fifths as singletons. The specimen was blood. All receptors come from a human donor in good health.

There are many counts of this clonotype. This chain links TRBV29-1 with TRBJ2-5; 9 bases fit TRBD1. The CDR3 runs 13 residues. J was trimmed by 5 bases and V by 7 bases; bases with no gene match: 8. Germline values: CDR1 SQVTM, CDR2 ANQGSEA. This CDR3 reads CSGRPGQGETQYF. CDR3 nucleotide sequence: TGCAGCGGTCGACCGGGACAGGGCGAGACCCAGTACTTC.

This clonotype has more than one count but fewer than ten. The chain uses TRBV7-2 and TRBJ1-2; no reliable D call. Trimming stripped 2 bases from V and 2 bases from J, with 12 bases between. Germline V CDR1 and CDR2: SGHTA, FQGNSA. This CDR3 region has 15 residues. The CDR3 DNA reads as TGTGCCAGCAGCTTAACTGGCAGACCAAACTATGGCTACACCTTC. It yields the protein CASSLTGRPNYGYTF.

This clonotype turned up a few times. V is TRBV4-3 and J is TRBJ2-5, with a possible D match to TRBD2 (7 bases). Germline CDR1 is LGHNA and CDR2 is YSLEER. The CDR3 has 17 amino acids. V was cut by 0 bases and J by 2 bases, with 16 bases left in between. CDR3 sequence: CASSQDGGRGGQETQYF. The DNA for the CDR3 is TGCGCCAGCAGCCAAGATGGGGGGAGGGGGGGACAAGAGACCCAGTACTTC.

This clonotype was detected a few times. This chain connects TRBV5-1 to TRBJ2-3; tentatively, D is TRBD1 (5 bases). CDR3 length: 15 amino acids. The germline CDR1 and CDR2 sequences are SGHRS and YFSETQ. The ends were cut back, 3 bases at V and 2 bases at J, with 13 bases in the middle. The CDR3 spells CASSSVQGNTDTQYF. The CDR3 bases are TGCGCCAGCAGCTCCGTTCAGGGAAACACAGATACGCAGTATTTT.

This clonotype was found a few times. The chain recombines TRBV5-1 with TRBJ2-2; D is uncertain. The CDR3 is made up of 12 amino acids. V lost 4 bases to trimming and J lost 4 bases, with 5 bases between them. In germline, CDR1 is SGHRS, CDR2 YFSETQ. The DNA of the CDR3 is TGCGCCAGCAGCCGTCCCACCGGGGAGCTGTTTTTT. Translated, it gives CASSRPTGELFF.

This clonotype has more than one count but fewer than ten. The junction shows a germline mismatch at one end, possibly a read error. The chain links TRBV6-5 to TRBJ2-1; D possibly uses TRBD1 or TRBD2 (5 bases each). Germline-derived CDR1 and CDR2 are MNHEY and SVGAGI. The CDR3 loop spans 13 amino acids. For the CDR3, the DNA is TGTGCCCGCAGCAGACCTCCCGGGGCTGAGCAGTTCTTC. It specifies CARSRPPGAEQFF.

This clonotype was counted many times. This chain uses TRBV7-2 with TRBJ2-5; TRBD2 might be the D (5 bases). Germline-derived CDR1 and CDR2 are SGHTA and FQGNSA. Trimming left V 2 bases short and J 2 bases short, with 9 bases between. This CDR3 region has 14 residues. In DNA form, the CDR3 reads TGTGCCAGCAGCTTATACCGGGGACAAGAGACCCAGTACTTC. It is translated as CASSLYRGQETQYF.

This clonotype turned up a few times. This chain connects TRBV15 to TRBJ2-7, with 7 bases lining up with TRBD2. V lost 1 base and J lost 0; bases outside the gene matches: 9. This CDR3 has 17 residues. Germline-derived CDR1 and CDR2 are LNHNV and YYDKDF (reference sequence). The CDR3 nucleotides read TGTGCCACCAGCAGAGGTTTTGCGGGGGTCCCCTCCTACGAGCAGTACTTC. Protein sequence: CATSRGFAGVPSYEQYF.

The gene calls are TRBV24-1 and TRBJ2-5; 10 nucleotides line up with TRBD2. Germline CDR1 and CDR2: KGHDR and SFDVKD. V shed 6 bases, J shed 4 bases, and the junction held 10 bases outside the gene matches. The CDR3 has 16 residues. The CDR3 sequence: CATSSLERGGRETQYF. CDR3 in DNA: TGTGCCACCAGTTCGTTGGAGCGGGGGGGCCGAGAGACCCAGTACTTC.

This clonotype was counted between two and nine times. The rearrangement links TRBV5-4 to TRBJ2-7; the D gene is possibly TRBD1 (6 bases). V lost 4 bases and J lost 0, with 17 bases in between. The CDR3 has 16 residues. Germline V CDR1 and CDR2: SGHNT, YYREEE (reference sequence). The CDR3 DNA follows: TGTGCCAGCAGCCCAGAGAGGGGGTCAAGCTCCTACGAGCAGTACTTC. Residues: CASSPERGSSSYEQYF.

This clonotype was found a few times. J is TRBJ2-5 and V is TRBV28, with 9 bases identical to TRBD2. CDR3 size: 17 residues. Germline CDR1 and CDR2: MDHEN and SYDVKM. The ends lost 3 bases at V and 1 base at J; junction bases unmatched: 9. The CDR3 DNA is TGTGCCAGCAGTTTCGCACCGTGGCGGGGGGGCCAAGAGACCCAGTACTTC. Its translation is CASSFAPWRGGQETQYF. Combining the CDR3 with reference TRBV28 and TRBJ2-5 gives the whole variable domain DVKVTQSSRYLVKRTGEKVFLECVQDMDHENMFWYRQDPGLGLRLIYFSYDVKMKEKGDIPEGYSVSREKKERFSLILESASTNQTSMYLCASSFAPWRGGQETQYFGPGTRLLVL.

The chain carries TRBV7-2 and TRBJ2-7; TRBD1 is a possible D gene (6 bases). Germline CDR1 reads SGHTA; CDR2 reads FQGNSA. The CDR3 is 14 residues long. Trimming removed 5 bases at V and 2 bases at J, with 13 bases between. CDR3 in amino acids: CASSLWTDAYEQYF. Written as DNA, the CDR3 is TGTGCCAGCAGCCTCTGGACAGACGCCTACGAGCAGTACTTC.

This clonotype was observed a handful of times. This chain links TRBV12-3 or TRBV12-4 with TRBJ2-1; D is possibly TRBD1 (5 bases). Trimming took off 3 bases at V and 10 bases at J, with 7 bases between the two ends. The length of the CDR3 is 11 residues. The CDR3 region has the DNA TGTGCCAGCAGTTTTGCAGGGGAGCAGTTCTTC. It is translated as CASSFAGEQFF.

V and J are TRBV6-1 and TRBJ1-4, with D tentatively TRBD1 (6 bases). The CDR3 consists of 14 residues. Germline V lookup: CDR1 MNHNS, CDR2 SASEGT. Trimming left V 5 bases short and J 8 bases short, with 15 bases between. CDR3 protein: CASSRDRIEEKLFF. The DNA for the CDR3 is TGTGCCAGCAGTAGAGACAGGATAGAAGAAAAACTGTTTTTT.

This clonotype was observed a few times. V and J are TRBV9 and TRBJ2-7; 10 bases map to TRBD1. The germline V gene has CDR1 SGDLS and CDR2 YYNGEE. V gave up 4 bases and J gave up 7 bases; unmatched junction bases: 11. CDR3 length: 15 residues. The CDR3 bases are TGTGCCAGCAGCCCCCAGGGACAGGGGAGAGGGGAGCAGTACTTC. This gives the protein CASSPQGQGRGEQYF.

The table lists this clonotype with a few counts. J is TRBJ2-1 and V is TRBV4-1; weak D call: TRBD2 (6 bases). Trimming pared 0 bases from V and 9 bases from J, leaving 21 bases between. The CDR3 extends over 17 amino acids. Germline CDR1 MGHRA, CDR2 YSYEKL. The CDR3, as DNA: TGCGCCAGCAGCCAAGATCTAACGTCCCCCCAGGGAGGTGAGCAGTTCTTC. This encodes CASSQDLTSPQGGEQFF.

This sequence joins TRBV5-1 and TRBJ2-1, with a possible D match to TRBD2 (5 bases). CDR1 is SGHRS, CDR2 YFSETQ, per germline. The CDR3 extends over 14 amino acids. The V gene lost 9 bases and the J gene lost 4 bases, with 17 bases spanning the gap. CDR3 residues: CATSEVSGYNEQFF. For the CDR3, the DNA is TGCGCCACCTCTGAGGTTTCGGGGTACAATGAGCAGTTCTTC.